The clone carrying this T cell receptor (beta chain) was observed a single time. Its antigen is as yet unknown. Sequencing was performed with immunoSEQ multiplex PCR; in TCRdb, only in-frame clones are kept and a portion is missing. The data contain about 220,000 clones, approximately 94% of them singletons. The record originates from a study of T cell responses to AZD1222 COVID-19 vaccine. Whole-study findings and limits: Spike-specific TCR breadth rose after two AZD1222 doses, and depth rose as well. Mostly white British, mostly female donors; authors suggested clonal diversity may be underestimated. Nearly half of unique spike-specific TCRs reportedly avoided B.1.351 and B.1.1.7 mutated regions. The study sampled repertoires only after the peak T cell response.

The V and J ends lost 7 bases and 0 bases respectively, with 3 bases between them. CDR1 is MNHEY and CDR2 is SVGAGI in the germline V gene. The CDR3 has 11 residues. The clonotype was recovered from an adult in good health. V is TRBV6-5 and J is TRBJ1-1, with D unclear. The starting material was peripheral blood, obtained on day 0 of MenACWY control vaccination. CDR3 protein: CASKVNTEAFF. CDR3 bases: TGTGCCAGCAAAGTGAACACTGAAGCTTTCTTT.